The 3 T cell receptor beta chains listed next were all sequenced from one sample in a study of blood T cell repertoires in COVID-19. This table comes from immunoSEQ multiplex PCR, and its TCRdb copy is limited to in-frame clones, with some not included. The sample contains some 330,000 clones, 70% to 90% of which appear only once. Material for sequencing was PBMCs or T cells enriched from blood (not recorded which). The receptors derive from a man between 35 and 55 years old in a cohort exposed to, infected with or recovered from COVID-19 (not recorded which).

V gene TRBV12-5 combines with J gene TRBJ1-5; D is undetermined. There are 12 residues in the CDR3. CDR1 LGHNT and CDR2 FRNRAP come from the germline V gene. V was shortened by 5 bases and J by 9 bases, with 11 bases between the two germline ends. The CDR3 spells CASGPEGGPQHF. The CDR3 DNA sequence: TGTGCTAGTGGTCCCGAAGGAGGGCCCCAGCATTTT.

This chain connects TRBV11-1 to TRBJ2-7, with TRBD1 identical over 8 bases. Germline V gene sequence: CDR1 SGHAT, CDR2 FQDESV (reference sequence). Losses at the gene ends were 5 bases for V and 5 bases for J; bases not matched to a gene: 14. The CDR3 covers 16 residues. Written as DNA, the CDR3 is TGTGCCAGCAGCCCCAGCTTCAGGGGGCCAAATGACGAGCAGTACTTC. This gives the protein CASSPSFRGPNDEQYF. Filled out from reference TRBV11-1 and TRBJ2-7, the complete variable domain reads EAEVAQSPRYKITEKSQAVAFWCDPISGHATLYWYRQILGQGPELLVQFQDESVVDDSQLPKDRFSAERLKGVDSTLKIQPAELGDSAMYLCASSPSFRGPNDEQYFGPGTRLTVT.

This sequence joins TRBV5-5 and TRBJ2-5, with D possibly matching TRBD2 (6 bases). This CDR3 has 16 amino acids. V dropped 0 bases and J dropped 7 bases, with 19 bases sitting between them. Germline CDR1 and CDR2: SGHKS and YYEKEE (reference sequence). The CDR3 nucleotides are TGTGCCAGCAGCTTGGATGTCACCCTCATCGGGGGGACCCAGTACTTC. This codes for CASSLDVTLIGGTQYF.